The sequence of this T cell receptor (beta chain) was determined in a study of shared clonotypes between healthy human individuals. Study-wide findings and caveats: It was the few donors that limited the genetic and exposure-history diversity represented.

Everyone who donated was a Caucasian adult who lived in Nashville, Tennessee. About this clone: Its antigen is not known.

Every immunoSEQ plate was one replicate of a subset's evenly spread DNA. Among the unsorted PBMC samples, replicate PCRs used approximately 270 ng DNA, 25,000 to 30,000 T cell genomes. Libraries were prepared by immunoSEQ multiplex PCR; TCRdb keeps only in-frame clonotypes and omits some of them. This table has 75,000 to 100,000 clones, less than 50% appearing once. Trimming removed 7 bases at V and 2 bases at J, with 8 bases between. This CDR3 is 12 amino acids long. Germline CDR1 is LNHNV and CDR2 is YYDKDF (reference sequence). This chain links TRBV15 with TRBJ2-5; D ambiguous. The specimen sequenced was PBMCs. The clonotype comes from a woman between 40 and 50 years old in good health. Some clones in this sample may be carry-over from other donors' samples. CDR3 sequence: CATNTEQETQYF. CDR3 bases: TGTGCCACCAATACTGAGCAAGAGACCCAGTACTTC.